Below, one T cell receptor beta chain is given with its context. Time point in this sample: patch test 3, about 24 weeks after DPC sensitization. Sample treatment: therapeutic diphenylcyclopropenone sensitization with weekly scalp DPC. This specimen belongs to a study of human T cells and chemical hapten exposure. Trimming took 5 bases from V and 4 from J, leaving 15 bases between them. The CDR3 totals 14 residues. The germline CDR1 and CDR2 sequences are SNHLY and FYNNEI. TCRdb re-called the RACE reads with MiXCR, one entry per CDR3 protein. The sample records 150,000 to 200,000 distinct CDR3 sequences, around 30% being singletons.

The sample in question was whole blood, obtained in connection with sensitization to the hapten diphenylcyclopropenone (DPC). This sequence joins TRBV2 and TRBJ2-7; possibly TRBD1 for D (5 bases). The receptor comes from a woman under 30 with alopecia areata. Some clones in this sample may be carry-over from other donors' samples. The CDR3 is CASSPDRQLYEQYF. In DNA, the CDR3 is TGTGCCAGCAGTCCTGACCGACAGCTATACGAGCAGTACTTC.